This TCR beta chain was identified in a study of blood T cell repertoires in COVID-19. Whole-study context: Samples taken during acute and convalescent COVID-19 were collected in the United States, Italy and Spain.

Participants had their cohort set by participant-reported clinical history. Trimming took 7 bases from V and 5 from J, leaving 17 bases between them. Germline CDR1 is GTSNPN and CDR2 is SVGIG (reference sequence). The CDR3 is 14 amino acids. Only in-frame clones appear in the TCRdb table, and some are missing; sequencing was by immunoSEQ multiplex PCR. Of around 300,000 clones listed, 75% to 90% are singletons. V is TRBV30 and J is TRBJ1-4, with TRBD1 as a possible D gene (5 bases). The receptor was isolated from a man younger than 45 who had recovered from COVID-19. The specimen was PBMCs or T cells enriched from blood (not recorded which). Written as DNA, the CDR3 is TGTGCCTCTCGGGAGCGGGGCCGCAATGAAAAACTGTTTTTT. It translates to CASRERGRNEKLFF.